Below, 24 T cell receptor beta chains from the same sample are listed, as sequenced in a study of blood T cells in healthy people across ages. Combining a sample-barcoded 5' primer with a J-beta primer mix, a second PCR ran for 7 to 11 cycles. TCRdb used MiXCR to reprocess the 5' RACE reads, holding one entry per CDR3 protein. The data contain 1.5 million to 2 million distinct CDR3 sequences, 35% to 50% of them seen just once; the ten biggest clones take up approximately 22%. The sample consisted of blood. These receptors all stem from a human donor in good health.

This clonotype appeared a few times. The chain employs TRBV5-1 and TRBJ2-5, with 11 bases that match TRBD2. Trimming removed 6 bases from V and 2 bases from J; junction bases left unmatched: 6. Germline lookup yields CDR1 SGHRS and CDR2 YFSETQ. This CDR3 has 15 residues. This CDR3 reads CASTTSGVHQETQYF. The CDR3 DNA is TGCGCCAGCACGACTAGCGGGGTGCATCAAGAGACCCAGTACTTC. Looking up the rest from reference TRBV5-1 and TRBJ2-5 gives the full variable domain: KAGVTQTPRYLIKTRGQQVTLSCSPISGHRSVSWYQQTPGQGLQFLFEYFSETQRNKGNFPGRFSGRQFSNSRSEMNVSTLELGDSALYLCASTTSGVHQETQYFGPGTRLLVL.

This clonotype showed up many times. The CDR3 loop is CASSLNAGASTDTQYF. CDR3 DNA: TGTGCCAGCAGCTTAAACGCGGGGGCTAGCACAGATACGCAGTATTTT. The rearrangement joins TRBV7-3 to TRBJ2-3; D possibly corresponds to TRBD2 (7 bases). Between the trimmed V and J ends, which lost 1 base and 0 bases, there was a span of 11 bases. The CDR3 sequence is 16 residues long. Germline V CDR1 and CDR2: SGHTA, FQGTGA.

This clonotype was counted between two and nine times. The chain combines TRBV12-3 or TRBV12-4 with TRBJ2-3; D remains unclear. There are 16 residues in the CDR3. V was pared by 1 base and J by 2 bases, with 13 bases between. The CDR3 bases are TGTGCCAGCAGTTTAGGGGTGTCTCCACTCACAGATACGCAGTATTTT. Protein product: CASSLGVSPLTDTQYF.

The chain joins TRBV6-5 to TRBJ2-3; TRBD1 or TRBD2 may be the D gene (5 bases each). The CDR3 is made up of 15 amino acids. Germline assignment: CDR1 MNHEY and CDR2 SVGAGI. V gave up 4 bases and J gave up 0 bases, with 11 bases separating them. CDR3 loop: CASSLWWDSTDTQYF. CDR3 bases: TGTGCCAGCAGTTTGTGGTGGGACAGCACAGATACGCAGTATTTT.

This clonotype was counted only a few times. CDR3 loop: CASSQALSSNYGYTF. The CDR3 nucleotides read TGCGCCAGCAGCCAAGCTTTAAGTAGCAACTATGGCTACACCTTC. The rearrangement joins TRBV4-1 to TRBJ1-2; D remains ambiguous. The V gene lost 1 base and the J gene lost 2 bases, with 11 bases spanning the gap. This CDR3 contains 15 residues. CDR1 MGHRA and CDR2 YSYEKL come from the germline V gene.

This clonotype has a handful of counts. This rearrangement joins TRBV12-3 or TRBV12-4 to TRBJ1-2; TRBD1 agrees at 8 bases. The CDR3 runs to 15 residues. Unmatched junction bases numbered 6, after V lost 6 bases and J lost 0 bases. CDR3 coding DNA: TGTGCCAGCAGATACACAGGGGGAGCTAACTATGGCTACACCTTC. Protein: CASRYTGGANYGYTF.

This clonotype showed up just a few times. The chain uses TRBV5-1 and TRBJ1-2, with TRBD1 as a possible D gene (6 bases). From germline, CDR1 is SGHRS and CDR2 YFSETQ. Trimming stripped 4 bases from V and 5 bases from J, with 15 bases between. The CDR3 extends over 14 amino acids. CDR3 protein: CASSTTGGAYGYTF. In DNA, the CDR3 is TGCGCCAGCAGCACGACCGGGGGCGCATATGGCTACACCTTC. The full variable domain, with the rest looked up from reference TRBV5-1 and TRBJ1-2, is KAGVTQTPRYLIKTRGQQVTLSCSPISGHRSVSWYQQTPGQGLQFLFEYFSETQRNKGNFPGRFSGRQFSNSRSEMNVSTLELGDSALYLCASSTTGGAYGYTFGSGTRLTVV.

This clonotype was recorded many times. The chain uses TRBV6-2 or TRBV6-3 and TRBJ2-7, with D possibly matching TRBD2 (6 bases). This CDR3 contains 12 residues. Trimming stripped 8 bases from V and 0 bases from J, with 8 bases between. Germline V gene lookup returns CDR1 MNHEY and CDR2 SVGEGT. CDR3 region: CASGAGSYEQYF. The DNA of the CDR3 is TGTGCCAGCGGAGCGGGCTCCTACGAGCAGTACTTC.

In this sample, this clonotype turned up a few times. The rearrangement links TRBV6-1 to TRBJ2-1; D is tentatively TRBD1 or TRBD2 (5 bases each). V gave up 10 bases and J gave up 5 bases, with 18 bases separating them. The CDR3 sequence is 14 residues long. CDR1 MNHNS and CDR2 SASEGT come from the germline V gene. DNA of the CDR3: TGTGCCATCAGAGACAGCGGAAACCACAATGAGCAGTTCTTC. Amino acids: CAIRDSGNHNEQFF.

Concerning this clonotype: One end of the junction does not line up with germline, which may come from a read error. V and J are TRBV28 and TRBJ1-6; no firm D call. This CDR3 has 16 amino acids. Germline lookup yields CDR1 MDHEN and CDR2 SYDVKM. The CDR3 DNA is TGTGCCAGCAGCCCCCAATTGAGCTCCTATAATCCACCTCTCCACTTT. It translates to CASSPQLSSYNPPLHF.

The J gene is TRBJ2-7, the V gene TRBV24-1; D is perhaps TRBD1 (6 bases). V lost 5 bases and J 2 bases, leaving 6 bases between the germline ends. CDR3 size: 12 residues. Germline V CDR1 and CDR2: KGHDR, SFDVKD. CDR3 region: CATSAGAYEQYF. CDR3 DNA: TGTGCCACCAGTGCAGGGGCCTACGAGCAGTACTTC.

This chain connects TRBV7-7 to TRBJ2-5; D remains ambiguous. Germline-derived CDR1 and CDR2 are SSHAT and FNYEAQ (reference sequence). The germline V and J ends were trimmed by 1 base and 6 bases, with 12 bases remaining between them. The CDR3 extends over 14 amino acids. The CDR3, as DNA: TGTGCCAGCAGCTTAGAGGCGCAGTCCAAGACCCAGTACTTC. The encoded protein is CASSLEAQSKTQYF.

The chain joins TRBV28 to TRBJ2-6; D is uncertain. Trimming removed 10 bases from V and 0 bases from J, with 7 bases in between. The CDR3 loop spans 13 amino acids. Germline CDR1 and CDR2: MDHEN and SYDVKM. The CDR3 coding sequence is TGTGCCACCTTAGACTCTGGGGCCAACGTCCTGACTTTC. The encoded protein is CATLDSGANVLTF.

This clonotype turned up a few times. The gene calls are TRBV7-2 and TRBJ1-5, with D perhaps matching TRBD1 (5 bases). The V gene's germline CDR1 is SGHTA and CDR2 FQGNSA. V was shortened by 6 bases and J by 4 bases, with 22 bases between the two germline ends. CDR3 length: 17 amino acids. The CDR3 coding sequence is TGTGCCAGCAGTCTACCCATACGGGGGAGACCTAATCAGCCCCAGCATTTT. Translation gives CASSLPIRGRPNQPQHF.

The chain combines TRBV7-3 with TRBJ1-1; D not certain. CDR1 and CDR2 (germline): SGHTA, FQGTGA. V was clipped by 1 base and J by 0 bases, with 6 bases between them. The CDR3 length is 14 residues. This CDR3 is CASSLRSMNTEAFF. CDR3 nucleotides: TGTGCCAGCAGCTTAAGGAGTATGAACACTGAAGCTTTCTTT.

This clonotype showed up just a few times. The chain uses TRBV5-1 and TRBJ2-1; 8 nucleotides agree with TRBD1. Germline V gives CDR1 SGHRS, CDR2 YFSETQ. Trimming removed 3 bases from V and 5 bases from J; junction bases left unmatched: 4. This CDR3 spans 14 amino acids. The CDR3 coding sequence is TGCGCCAGCAGCTCACAGGGGGAGGACAATGAGCAGTTCTTC. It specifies CASSSQGEDNEQFF. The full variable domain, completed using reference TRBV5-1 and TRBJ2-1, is KAGVTQTPRYLIKTRGQQVTLSCSPISGHRSVSWYQQTPGQGLQFLFEYFSETQRNKGNFPGRFSGRQFSNSRSEMNVSTLELGDSALYLCASSSQGEDNEQFFGPGTRLTVL.

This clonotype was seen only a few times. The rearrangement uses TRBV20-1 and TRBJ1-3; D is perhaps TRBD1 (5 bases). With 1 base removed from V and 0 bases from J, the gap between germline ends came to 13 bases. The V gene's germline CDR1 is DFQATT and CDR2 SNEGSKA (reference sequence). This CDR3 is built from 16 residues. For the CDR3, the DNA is TGCAGTGCTAGAGTTAGAGGGACGATCTCTGGAAACACCATATATTTT. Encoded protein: CSARVRGTISGNTIYF.

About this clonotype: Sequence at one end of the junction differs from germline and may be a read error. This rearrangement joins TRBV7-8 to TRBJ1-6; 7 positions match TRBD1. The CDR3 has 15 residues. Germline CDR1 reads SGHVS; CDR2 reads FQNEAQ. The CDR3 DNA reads TGTGCCTGCAGTTCGTCGGGACAGCGATTTTCACCCCTCCACTTT. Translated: CACSSSGQRFSPLHF.

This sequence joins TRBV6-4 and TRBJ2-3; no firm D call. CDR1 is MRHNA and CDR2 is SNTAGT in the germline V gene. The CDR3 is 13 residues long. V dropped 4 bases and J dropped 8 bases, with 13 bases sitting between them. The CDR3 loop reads CASSANNIGTQYF. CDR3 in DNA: TGTGCCAGCAGTGCAAACAACATCGGTACGCAGTATTTT.

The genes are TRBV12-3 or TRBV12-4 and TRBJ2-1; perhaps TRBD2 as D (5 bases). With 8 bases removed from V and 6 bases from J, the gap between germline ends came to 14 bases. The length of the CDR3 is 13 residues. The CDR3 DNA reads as TGTGCCAGCCTAGCAGTGGTGGGCAATGAGCAGTTCTTC. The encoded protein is CASLAVVGNEQFF.

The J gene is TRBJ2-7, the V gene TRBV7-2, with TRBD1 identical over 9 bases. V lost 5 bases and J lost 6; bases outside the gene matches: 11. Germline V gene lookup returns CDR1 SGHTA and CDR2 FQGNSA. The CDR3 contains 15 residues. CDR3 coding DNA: TGTGCCAGCAGCCCATCCGGGACAGGGCTGACCGAGCAGTACTTC. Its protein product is CASSPSGTGLTEQYF. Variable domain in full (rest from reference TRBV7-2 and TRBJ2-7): GAGVSQSPSNKVTEKGKDVELRCDPISGHTALYWYRQSLGQGLEFLIYFQGNSAPDKSGLPSDRFSAERTGGSVSTLTIQRTQQEDSAVYLCASSPSGTGLTEQYFGPGTRLTVT.

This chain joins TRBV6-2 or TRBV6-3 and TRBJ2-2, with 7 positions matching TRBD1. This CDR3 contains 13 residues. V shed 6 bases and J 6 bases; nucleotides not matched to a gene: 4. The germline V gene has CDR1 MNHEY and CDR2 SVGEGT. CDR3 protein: CASRAQGAGELFF. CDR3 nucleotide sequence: TGTGCCAGCAGAGCCCAGGGGGCCGGGGAGCTGTTTTTT.

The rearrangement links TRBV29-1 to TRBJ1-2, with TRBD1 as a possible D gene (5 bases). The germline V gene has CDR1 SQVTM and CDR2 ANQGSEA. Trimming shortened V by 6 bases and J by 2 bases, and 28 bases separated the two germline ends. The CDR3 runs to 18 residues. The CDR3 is CSVDSLDSHPFDNYGYTF. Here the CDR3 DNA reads TGCAGCGTCGATTCACTTGACAGCCACCCCTTCGACAACTATGGCTACACCTTC.

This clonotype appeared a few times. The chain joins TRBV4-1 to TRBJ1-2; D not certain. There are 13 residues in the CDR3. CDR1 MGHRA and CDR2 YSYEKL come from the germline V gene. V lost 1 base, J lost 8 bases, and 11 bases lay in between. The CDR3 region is CASSQGDDWGYTF. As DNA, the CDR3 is TGCGCCAGCAGCCAAGGAGACGATTGGGGCTACACCTTC.